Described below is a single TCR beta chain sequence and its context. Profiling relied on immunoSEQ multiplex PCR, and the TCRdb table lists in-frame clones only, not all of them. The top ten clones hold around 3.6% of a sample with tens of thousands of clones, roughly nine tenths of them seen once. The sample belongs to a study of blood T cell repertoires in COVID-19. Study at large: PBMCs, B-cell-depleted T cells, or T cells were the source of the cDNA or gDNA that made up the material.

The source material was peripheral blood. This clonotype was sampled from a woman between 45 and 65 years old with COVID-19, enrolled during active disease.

CDR3 sequence reads: CSVWTGAGAAFF. The CDR3 DNA is TGCAGCGTTTGGACAGGGGCCGGGGCAGCTTTCTTT. The chain carries TRBV29-1 and TRBJ1-1, with 9 bases identical to TRBD1. This CDR3 is 12 amino acids long. The ends lost 5 bases at V and 10 bases at J; junction bases unmatched: 8. Germline loops: CDR1 SQVTM, CDR2 ANQGSEA.